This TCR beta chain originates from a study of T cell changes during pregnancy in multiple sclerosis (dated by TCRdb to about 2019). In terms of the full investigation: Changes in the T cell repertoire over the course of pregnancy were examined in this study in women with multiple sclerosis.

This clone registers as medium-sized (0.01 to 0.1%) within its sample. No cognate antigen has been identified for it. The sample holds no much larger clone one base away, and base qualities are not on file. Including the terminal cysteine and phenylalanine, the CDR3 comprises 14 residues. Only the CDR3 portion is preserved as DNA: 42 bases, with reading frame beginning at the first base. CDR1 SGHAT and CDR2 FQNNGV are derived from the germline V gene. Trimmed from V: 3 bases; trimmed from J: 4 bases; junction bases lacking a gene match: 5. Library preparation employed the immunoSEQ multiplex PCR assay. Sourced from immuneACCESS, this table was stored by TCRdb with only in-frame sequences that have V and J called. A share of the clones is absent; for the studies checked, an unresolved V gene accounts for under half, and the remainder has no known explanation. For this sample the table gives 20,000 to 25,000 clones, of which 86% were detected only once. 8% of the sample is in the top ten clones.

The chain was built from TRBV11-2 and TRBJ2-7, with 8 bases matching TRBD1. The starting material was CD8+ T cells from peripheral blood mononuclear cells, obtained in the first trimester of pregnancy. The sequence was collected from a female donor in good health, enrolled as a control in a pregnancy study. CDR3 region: CASSFGTGSYEQYF. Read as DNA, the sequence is TGTGCCAGCAGCTTCGGGACAGGCAGTTACGAGCAGTACTTC.